This T cell receptor (beta chain) is drawn from a study of Ad26.COV2.S vaccination and SARS-CoV-2 variants. Produced via immunoSEQ multiplex PCR; TCRdb's table is partial and in-frame only. The data hold roughly 680,000 clones, with about 89% observed a single time. Stated treatment: some 20 received Ad26.COV2.S at low or high dose, single or two shots; about 5 received placebo; per-sample allocation not given. Day 63 after the first injection of vaccine or placebo was the sampling time. There are 16 residues in the CDR3. The V gene's germline CDR1 is LGHDT and CDR2 YNNKEL (reference sequence). With 0 bases removed from V and 6 bases from J, the gap between germline ends came to 16 bases.

The TCR sequence derives from a person between 18 and 60 years old who received the Ad26.COV2.S COVID-19 vaccine or a placebo. The input for sequencing was peripheral blood, taken in a trial of Ad26.COV2.S vaccine versus placebo. The chain joins TRBV3-1 (or the pseudogene TRBV3-2) to TRBJ2-3; D is tentatively TRBD1 or TRBD2 (5 bases each). In nucleotides, the CDR3 is TGTGCCAGCAGCCAAGATGGACTTGGATGGGGGGATACGCAGTATTTT. Translation gives CASSQDGLGWGDTQYF.